This TCR beta chain emerged from a study of CD8 T cells in ankylosing spondylitis (TCRdb year 2017). For the wider study: The study set out to find disease-linked TCR variants by profiling T cell receptor beta repertoires in ankylosing spondylitis patients and healthy donors. The whole study cohort included over a hundred healthy donors and 20 to 25 ankylosing spondylitis patients. Peripheral blood was sampled, and synovial fluid was additionally collected from ankylosing spondylitis patients. The full study reports these points: Some of the motif variants had been reported before in the synovial fluid and blood of reactive arthritis patients, a finding that suggests common disease-initiation mechanisms. Blood from ankylosing spondylitis patients appeared to be characterized by a TCR beta motif composed of under 10 highly homologous amino acid variants. In peripheral blood, the disease-linked clones were found at relatively low frequencies and had a CD8+ phenotype. The disease-linked clones were reported to be significantly enriched in matched synovial fluid samples from ankylosing spondylitis patients.

Sequencing took place on an Illumina HiSeq 2500. TCR beta libraries were prepared by quantitative 5'-RACE with molecular barcodes. Processing in the source paper ran as follows. Disease-linked TCR variants were identified with a new computational method built on a probabilistic model of VDJ rearrangement. The public reads were reanalyzed by TCRdb: fastp trimming at Q25, MiXCR alignment, in-frame beta chains only. Here each entry gathers all rows of one CDR3 protein and keeps the most common genes and DNA. For this entry, the V and J calls and clone size follow TCRdb and not the study's own pipeline. Recorded for this sample are a few hundred thousand distinct CDR3 sequences; more than 15% of them occurred a single time. The top ten clones comprise around 32% of the sample. A word on this clonotype: Its antigen is unknown. The sample holds no much larger clone one base away, and base qualities are not on file.

The TCR sequence derives from a male donor with ankylosing spondylitis or in good health (not recorded which). The sample consisted of blood, either unsorted or a sorted T cell fraction (not recorded which).

The nucleotides are TGCAGTGCTAGACCTCGATGGGCCGCATGGACCTACGAGCAGTACTTC. Its product reads: CSARPRWAAWTYEQYF. The rearranged segments are TRBV20-1 and TRBJ2-7, with no confidently assigned D gene. The CDR3 runs 16 amino acids, cysteine and phenylalanine included. The kept DNA is CDR3 alone, 48 bases in frame from the first base. Trimming takes 2 bases from V and 2 bases from J, and the germline ends sit 19 bases apart. Via the germline V gene (reference sequence), CDR1 is DFQATT and CDR2 SNEGSKA.